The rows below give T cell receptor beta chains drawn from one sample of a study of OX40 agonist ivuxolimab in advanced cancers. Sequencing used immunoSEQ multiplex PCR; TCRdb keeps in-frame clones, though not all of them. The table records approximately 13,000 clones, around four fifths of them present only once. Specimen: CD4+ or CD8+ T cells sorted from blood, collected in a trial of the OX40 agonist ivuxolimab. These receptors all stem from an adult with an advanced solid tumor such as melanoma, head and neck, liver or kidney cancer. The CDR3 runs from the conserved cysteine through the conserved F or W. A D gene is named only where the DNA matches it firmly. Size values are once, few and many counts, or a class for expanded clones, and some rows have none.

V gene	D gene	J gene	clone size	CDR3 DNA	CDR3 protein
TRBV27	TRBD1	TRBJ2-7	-	TGTGCCAGCAGCCTAACCGGGACAGGGTCGGGCGAGCAGTACTTC	CASSLTGTGSGEQYF
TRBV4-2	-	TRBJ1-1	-	TGTGCCAGCAGCCCAGATGGGGAGTTCACTGAAGCTTTCTTT	CASSPDGEFTEAFF
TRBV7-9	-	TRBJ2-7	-	TGTGCCAGCAGCTGGACAAACAGGGTGGGCGAGCAGTACTTC	CASSWTNRVGEQYF
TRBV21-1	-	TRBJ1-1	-	TGTGCCAGCAGCAAATTAGAGGGGCCGATGAACACTGAAGCTTTCTTT	CASSKLEGPMNTEAFF
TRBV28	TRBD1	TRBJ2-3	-	TGTGCCAGCAGTTTTCCTGACAGGGTCTTCACTAGTACCCCACTAAGCGGTACGCAGTATTTT	CASSFPDRVFTSTPLSGTQYF
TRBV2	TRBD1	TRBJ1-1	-	TGTGCCACCGGACAGGTGAACATGAACACTGAAGCTTTCTTT	CATGQVNMNTEAFF
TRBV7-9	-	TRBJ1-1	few	TGTGCCAGCAGCTTATTGACAGAGAACACTGAAGCTTTCTTT	CASSLLTENTEAFF
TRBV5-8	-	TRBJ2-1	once	TGTGCCAGCAGCTTGGTCCAGCGGCAGTTCTTC	CASSLVQRQFF
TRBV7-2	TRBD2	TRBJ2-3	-	TGTGCCAGCAGCTTTCCCGGGACTAGCGGTAACACAGATACGCAGTATTTT	CASSFPGTSGNTDTQYF
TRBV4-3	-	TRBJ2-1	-	TGCGCCAGCAGCCAAGTTTTGGGGGCAGAGCAGTTCTTC	CASSQVLGAEQFF
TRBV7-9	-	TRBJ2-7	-	TGTGCCAGCAGCTTACCGGGACTCTCCGAGCAGTACTTC	CASSLPGLSEQYF
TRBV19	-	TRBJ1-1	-	TGTGCCAGTAGTGGGGAGGACACTGAAGCTTTCTTT	CASSGEDTEAFF
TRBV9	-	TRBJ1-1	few	TGTGCCAGCAGCGTAGGGAGAGCGAACACTGAAGCTTTCTTT	CASSVGRANTEAFF
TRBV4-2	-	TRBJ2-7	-	TGTGCCAGCAGCCAAATTGGGGGGCTGAACGACGAGCAGTACTTC	CASSQIGGLNDEQYF
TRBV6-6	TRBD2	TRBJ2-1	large	TGTGCCAGCAGTTACGATGGGACTAGCGATTACAATGAGCAGTTCTTC	CASSYDGTSDYNEQFF
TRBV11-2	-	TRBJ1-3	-	TGTGCCAGCAGCCCGTCGGACAGCAATGGAAACACCATATATTTT	CASSPSDSNGNTIYF
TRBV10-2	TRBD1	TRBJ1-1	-	TGCGCCAGCAGTGATCCCCCGGGACAGAGAATACGTACTGAAGCTTTCTTT	CASSDPPGQRIRTEAFF
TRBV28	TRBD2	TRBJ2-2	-	TGTGCCAGCAGTTCGGGACTAGTTGTCGGGGAGCTGTTTTTT	CASSSGLVVGELFF
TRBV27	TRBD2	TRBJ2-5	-	TGTGCCAGCGCTAGCGGGGGTTTGGGGACCCAGTACTTC	CASASGGLGTQYF
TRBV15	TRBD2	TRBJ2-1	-	TGTGCCACCAGCAGAGGGTCGAGCGGGACCTACAATGAGCAGTTCTTC	CATSRGSSGTYNEQFF
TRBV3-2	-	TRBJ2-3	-	TGTGCCAGCAGGGATACGCAGTATTTT	CASRDTQYF
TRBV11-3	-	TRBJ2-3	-	TGTGCCAGCAGCTTACGTGACCCAGGGGACACAGATACGCAGTATTTT	CASSLRDPGDTDTQYF
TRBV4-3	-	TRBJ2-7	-	TGCGCCAGCAGCCAGGTTACGGGGGTCACCTACGAGCAGTACTTC	CASSQVTGVTYEQYF
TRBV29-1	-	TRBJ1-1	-	TGCAGCGTTCGAAGGGGGACTGAAGCTTTCTTT	CSVRRGTEAFF
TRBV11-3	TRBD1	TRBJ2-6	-	TGTGCCAGCAGCCCGACGGGACAGGGTGTGGGGGCCAACGTCCTGACTTTC	CASSPTGQGVGANVLTF
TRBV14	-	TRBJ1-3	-	TGTGCCAGCAGCCAAGATGGTGGGGGCGCTTATGGAAACACCATATATTTT	CASSQDGGGAYGNTIYF
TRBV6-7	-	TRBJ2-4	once	TGTGCCAGCAGACCGGCCGGGGGATATTTCCAAAACATTCAGTACTTC	CASRPAGGYFQNIQYF
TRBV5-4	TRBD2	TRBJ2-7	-	TGTGCCAGCAGCCAGGGACTAGCGGGAGACGAGCAGTACTTC	CASSQGLAGDEQYF
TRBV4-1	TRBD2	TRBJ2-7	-	TGCGCCAGCAGCCAACTCCTAGCGGGAGGGCCGAATTTCTACGAGCAGTACTTC	CASSQLLAGGPNFYEQYF
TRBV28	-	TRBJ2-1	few	TGTGCCAGCAGCTATCTCTCTGGGGATGAGCAGTTCTTC	CASSYLSGDEQFF
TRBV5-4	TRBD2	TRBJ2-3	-	TGTGCCAGCAGCCACGGGACTAGCGGGAGGGCCTGGGGAGATACGCAGTATTTT	CASSHGTSGRAWGDTQYF
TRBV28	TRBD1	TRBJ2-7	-	TGTGCCAGCAGTTACAGGGGCCCCTACGAGCAGTACTTC	CASSYRGPYEQYF
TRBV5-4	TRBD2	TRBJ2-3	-	TGTGCCAGCAGCCGAAGACTAGCGGGACTCGATACGCAGTATTTT	CASSRRLAGLDTQYF
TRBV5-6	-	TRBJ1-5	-	TGTGCCAGCAGCTTGAGCGTTGAGATAAGAAGGCCCCAGCATTTT	CASSLSVEIRRPQHF
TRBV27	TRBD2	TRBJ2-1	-	TGTGCCAGCACGGGACTAGCGAGTTACAATGAGCAGTTCTTC	CASTGLASYNEQFF
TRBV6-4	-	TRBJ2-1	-	TGTGCCAGCAGTGACTCGAGCGGGTCCTACAATGAGCAGTTCTTC	CASSDSSGSYNEQFF
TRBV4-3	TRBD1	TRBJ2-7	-	TGCGCCAGCAGCACCGGACAGGGAGGTTCCTACGAGCAGTACTTC	CASSTGQGGSYEQYF
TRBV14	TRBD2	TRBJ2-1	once	TGTGCCAGCAGCCGATACGGACTAGCGGGAGATGAGCAGTTCTTC	CASSRYGLAGDEQFF
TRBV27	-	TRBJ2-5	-	TGTGCCAGCAGTTTCTTAGAGGAGTCGCGAGAGACCCAGTACTTC	CASSFLEESRETQYF
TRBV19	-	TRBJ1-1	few	TGTGCCAGTAGTCTCTTCGGAAGGGAAACTGAAGCTTTCTTT	CASSLFGRETEAFF
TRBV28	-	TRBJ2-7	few	TGTGCCAGCAGCCCCTACCTCGAGGGCGACGAGCAGTACTTC	CASSPYLEGDEQYF
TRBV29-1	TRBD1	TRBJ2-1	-	TGCAGCGCCCCCCCGCCGGACAGGGCCGACAATGAGCAGTTCTTC	CSAPPPDRADNEQFF
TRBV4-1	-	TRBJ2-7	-	TGCGCCAGCAGCCATCCCGTAGGCGGTGAAGGGGTTTACGAGCAGTACTTC	CASSHPVGGEGVYEQYF
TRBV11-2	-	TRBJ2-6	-	TGTGCCAGCAGCCCCTCCCTGAGTGGGGCCAACGTCCTGACTTTC	CASSPSLSGANVLTF
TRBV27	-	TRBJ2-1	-	TGTGCCAGCCGACTAGGGTTCCCTGGGAATGAGCAGTTCTTC	CASRLGFPGNEQFF
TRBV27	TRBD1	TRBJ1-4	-	TGTGCCAGCAGTCCCATGGACAGGGATGAAAAACTGTTTTTT	CASSPMDRDEKLFF
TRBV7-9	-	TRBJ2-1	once	TGTGCCAGCAGCCCCAGACTTGGGTCAAGCTCCTACAATGAGCAGTTCTTC	CASSPRLGSSSYNEQFF
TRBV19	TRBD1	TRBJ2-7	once	TGTGCCAGTAGTGAACGGGACAGACACTACGAGCAGTACTTC	CASSERDRHYEQYF
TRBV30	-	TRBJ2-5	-	TGTGCCTGGAGTGTACTAGGAGAGACCCAGTACTTC	CAWSVLGETQYF
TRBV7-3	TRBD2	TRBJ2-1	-	TGTGCCAGCAGCTTGGGACTAGCGGGCCCGAATGAGCAGTTCTTC	CASSLGLAGPNEQFF
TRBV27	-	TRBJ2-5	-	TGTGCCAGCAGTCCATACTTGAGGGCCCAAGAGACCCAGTACTTC	CASSPYLRAQETQYF
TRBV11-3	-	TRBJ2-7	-	TGTGCCAGCAGCTCTAGGGACCCCGTAACCCCCTACGAGCAGTACTTC	CASSSRDPVTPYEQYF
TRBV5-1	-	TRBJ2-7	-	TGCGCCAGCAGCCAACAACGGGGGTACGAGCAGTACTTC	CASSQQRGYEQYF
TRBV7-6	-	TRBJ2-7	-	TGTGCCAGCAGCTTATATACGGGAGAGTTCTACGAGCAGTACTTC	CASSLYTGEFYEQYF
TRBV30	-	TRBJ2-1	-	TGTGCCTGGTGGTCCGTGAATGAGCAGTTCTTC	CAWWSVNEQFF
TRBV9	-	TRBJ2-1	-	TGTGCCAGCAGCGTGACGGGTGAGCAGTTCTTC	CASSVTGEQFF
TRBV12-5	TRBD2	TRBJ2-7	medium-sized	TGTGCTAGTGGGCCGGGACTAGCGGGTACCTACGAGCAGTACTTC	CASGPGLAGTYEQYF
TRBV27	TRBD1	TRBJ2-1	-	TGTGCCAGCAGTCTAGCAGGGGGTACGTCCTACAATGAGCAGTTCTTC	CASSLAGGTSYNEQFF
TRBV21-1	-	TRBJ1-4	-	TGTGCCAGCAGCAAAGGGGACAGGGTAGATCTGTTTTTT	CASSKGDRVDLFF
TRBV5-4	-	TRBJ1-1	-	TGTGCCAGCAGCCCGAGCGGCAGCCCTAACACTGAAGCTTTCTTT	CASSPSGSPNTEAFF